The rows below give T cell receptor beta chains drawn from one sample of a study of T cell changes during pregnancy in multiple sclerosis. Clones were sequenced by immunoSEQ multiplex PCR, and TCRdb holds only the in-frame ones, with some missing. The table shows roughly 68,000 clones, with about 92% occurring only once. The sample was peripheral blood, taken in the second trimester of pregnancy. These receptor sequences come from a female donor in good health, enrolled as a control in a pregnancy study. The CDR3 runs from the conserved cysteine through the conserved F or W. D genes are given only for firm matches. Where a row states a size, it is once, few, many or the class of an expanded clone; other rows omit it.

once,TRBD1,TRBJ2-6,TRBV5-1,14,CASRPQGDQNVLTF,TGCGCCAGCAGACCGCAGGGGGACCAGAACGTCCTGACTTTC
few,TRBD2,TRBJ2-1,TRBV4-3,15,CASSKGLAGRNEQFF,TGCGCCAGCTCAAAGGGGCTAGCGGGAAGAAATGAGCAGTTCTTC
-,-,TRBJ1-1,TRBV9,14,CASSPRTDRTEAFF,TGTGCCAGCAGCCCTCGGACTGATCGGACTGAAGCTTTCTTT
-,TRBD1,TRBJ2-1,TRBV6-1,15,CASKTQGAPGNEQFF,TGTGCCAGCAAAACCCAGGGGGCGCCTGGGAATGAGCAGTTCTTC
-,-,TRBJ2-7,TRBV4-3,13,CASSQVFQDEQYF,TGCGCCAGCAGCCAAGTTTTCCAGGACGAGCAGTACTTC
-,-,TRBJ2-6,TRBV2,16,CASKRTSDSGANVLTF,TGTGCCAGCAAGCGGACCTCTGACTCTGGGGCCAACGTCCTGACTTTC
-,TRBD2,TRBJ2-3,TRBV6-4,16,CASSDRAGGPTDTQYF,TGTGCCAGCAGTGACCGGGCGGGAGGGCCTACAGATACGCAGTATTTT
-,-,TRBJ2-7,TRBV25-1,14,CASSESDSSYEQYF,TGTGCCAGCAGTGAATCGGACAGCTCCTACGAGCAGTACTTC
-,TRBD1,TRBJ1-2,TRBV9,16,CASSATTGTALGGYTF,TGTGCCAGCAGCGCAACAACCGGGACAGCCCTGGGAGGCTACACCTTC
once,-,TRBJ1-1,TRBV5-6,14,CASSSTGARTEAFF,TGTGCCAGCAGCTCCACAGGAGCTAGGACTGAAGCTTTCTTT
-,-,TRBJ1-2,TRBV4-3,15,CASSQEWPRGYGYTF,TGCGCCAGCAGCCAAGAGTGGCCGCGGGGTTATGGCTACACCTTC
-,-,TRBJ2-7,TRBV6-5,15,CASSSSGIIVYEQYF,TGTGCCAGCAGTTCTTCAGGGATAATTGTATACGAGCAGTACTTC
-,-,TRBJ2-3,TRBV2,13,CASTGGPTDTQYF,TGTGCCAGCACTGGAGGACCCACAGATACGCAGTATTTT
-,TRBD1,TRBJ1-2,TRBV19,15,CASTAGQGFWYGYTF,TGTGCCAGTACCGCGGGACAGGGCTTTTGGTATGGCTACACCTTC
-,TRBD2,TRBJ2-1,TRBV28,14,CATTLASGGYEQFF,TGTGCCACCACCCTGGCTAGCGGGGGATATGAGCAGTTCTTC
-,TRBD2,TRBJ2-1,TRBV27,17,CASSLSIGLAGYNEQFF,TGTGCCAGCAGTTTATCGATAGGACTAGCGGGTTACAATGAGCAGTTCTTC
-,-,TRBJ2-3,TRBV9,17,CASSRTVRGGSTDTQYF,TGTGCCAGCAGCCGGACTGTACGAGGCGGATCCACAGATACGCAGTATTTT
-,TRBD2,TRBJ2-7,TRBV9,15,CASSGTSGGTYEQYF,TGTGCCAGCAGCGGAACTAGCGGGGGGACCTACGAGCAGTACTTC
-,-,TRBJ1-2,TRBV6-1,13,CATPGSLLYGYTF,TGTGCCACCCCCGGGAGCCTTCTCTATGGCTACACCTTC
-,-,TRBJ1-2,TRBV27,13,CASSTGGNYGYTF,TGTGCCAGCAGCACCGGCGGTAACTATGGCTACACCTTC
-,-,TRBJ2-3,TRBV7-2,15,CASSLGLTRTDTQYF,TGTGCCAGCAGCTTAGGACTCACCCGCACAGATACGCAGTATTTT
-,-,TRBJ2-3,TRBV21-1,16,CASSFSAGGPTDTQYF,TGTGCCAGCAGCTTCTCTGCGGGAGGGCCAACAGATACGCAGTATTTT
-,TRBD1,TRBJ2-3,TRBV13,17,CASSPYRTGVGTDTQYF,TGTGCCAGCAGCCCTTACCGAACAGGGGTGGGCACAGATACGCAGTATTTT
few,-,TRBJ2-7,TRBV9,15,CASSVGRVPSYEQYF,TGTGCCAGCAGCGTAGGACGGGTCCCTTCCTACGAGCAGTACTTC
-,-,TRBJ1-3,TRBV7-2,14,CASSLSVSGNTIYF,TGTGCCAGCAGCTTATCAGTCTCTGGAAACACCATATATTTT
once,-,TRBJ2-7,TRBV7-9,14,CASSLFQYPGEQYF,TGTGCCAGCAGCTTATTCCAATATCCGGGGGAGCAGTACTTC
-,TRBD1,TRBJ1-2,TRBV6-1,15,CASSDKYRGGYGYTF,TGTGCCAGCAGTGACAAGTACAGGGGAGGATATGGCTACACCTTC
-,TRBD1,TRBJ1-1,TRBV5-1,15,CASSYRGQGNTEAFF,TGCGCCAGCAGCTACAGGGGGCAGGGAAACACTGAAGCTTTCTTT
-,-,TRBJ2-7,TRBV30,15,CAWSATGDTSYEQYF,TGTGCCTGGAGTGCGACCGGGGACACCTCCTACGAGCAGTACTTC
-,-,TRBJ1-1,TRBV30,11,CAWSVLAEAFF,TGTGCCTGGAGTGTACTAGCTGAAGCTTTCTTT
-,TRBD1,TRBJ2-2,TRBV11-3,14,CASSRRGQAGELFF,TGTGCCAGCAGCCGCAGGGGGCAGGCCGGGGAGCTGTTTTTT
-,TRBD1,TRBJ2-7,TRBV14,20,CASSQIPGQGPFSSLYEQYF,TGTGCCAGCAGCCAAATTCCGGGACAGGGCCCATTCTCTAGTCTTTACGAGCAGTACTTC
-,-,TRBJ2-7,TRBV5-4,14,CASSFEVRSYEQYF,TGTGCCAGCAGCTTTGAGGTACGCTCCTACGAGCAGTACTTC
few,-,TRBJ1-4,TRBV28,13,CASSRAGDEKLFF,TGTGCCAGCAGTCGGGCGGGAGATGAAAAACTGTTTTTT
-,TRBD2,TRBJ2-1,TRBV19,16,CASSATSGSSYNEQFF,TGTGCCAGTAGTGCGACTAGCGGGTCCTCCTACAATGAGCAGTTCTTC
-,-,TRBJ1-1,TRBV6-6,13,CASSPDSNTEAFF,TGTGCCAGCAGTCCCGACTCAAACACTGAAGCTTTCTTT
-,-,TRBJ1-1,TRBV6-5,13,CASSVTGNTEAFF,TGTGCCAGCAGTGTCACGGGGAACACTGAAGCTTTCTTT
-,-,TRBJ2-5,TRBV10-3,13,CAISVDFLETQYF,TGTGCCATCAGTGTTGACTTCCTGGAGACCCAGTACTTC
-,-,TRBJ1-1,TRBV20-1,11,CSARTLREAFF,TGCAGTGCACGGACATTGAGGGAAGCTTTCTTT
-,TRBD1,TRBJ2-7,TRBV6-1,13,CAVSQDRGYEQYF,TGTGCCGTCAGTCAGGACAGGGGGTACGAGCAGTACTTC
-,-,TRBJ2-5,TRBV6-5,13,CASLESGQETQYF,TGTGCCAGCCTTGAGAGCGGCCAAGAGACCCAGTACTTC
-,TRBD1,TRBJ2-7,TRBV18,14,CASSTGTGKNEQYF,TGTGCCAGCTCGACCGGGACAGGGAAAAACGAGCAGTACTTC
once,-,TRBJ2-3,TRBV28,13,CASSPVLTDTQYF,TGTGCCAGCAGTCCTGTGTTGACAGATACGCAGTATTTT
-,-,TRBJ1-2,TRBV2,17,CASSDPLGFEGASGYTF,TGTGCCAGCAGTGACCCCTTAGGCTTCGAGGGCGCGAGTGGCTACACCTTC
few,TRBD1,TRBJ1-2,TRBV4-3,15,CASSRVRQGASGYTF,TGCGCCAGCAGCCGGGTTCGGCAGGGGGCCAGTGGCTACACCTTC
once,TRBD1,TRBJ2-1,TRBV10-2,14,CATDIQGANNEQFF,TGCGCCACCGATATACAGGGGGCTAACAATGAGCAGTTCTTC
-,-,TRBJ2-4,TRBV11-1,15,CASSLVGGAKNIQYF,TGTGCCAGCAGCTTAGTGGGAGGAGCCAAAAACATTCAGTACTTC
-,TRBD1,TRBJ1-2,TRBV7-2,18,CASSLRGQTTRGTYGYTF,TGTGCCAGCAGCTTAAGGGGACAGACGACAAGGGGAACCTATGGCTACACCTTC
-,-,TRBJ2-7,TRBV4-2,16,CASSQDPAGSSYEQYF,TGTGCCAGCAGCCAAGATCCCGCAGGTTCTTCCTACGAGCAGTACTTC